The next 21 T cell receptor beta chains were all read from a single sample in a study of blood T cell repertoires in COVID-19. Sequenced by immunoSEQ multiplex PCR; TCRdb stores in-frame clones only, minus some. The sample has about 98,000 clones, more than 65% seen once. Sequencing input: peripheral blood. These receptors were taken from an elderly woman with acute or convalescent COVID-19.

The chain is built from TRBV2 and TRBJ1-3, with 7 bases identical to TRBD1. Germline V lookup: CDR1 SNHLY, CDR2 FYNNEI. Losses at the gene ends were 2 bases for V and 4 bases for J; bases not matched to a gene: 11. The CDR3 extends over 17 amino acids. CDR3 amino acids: CASSESRGLLSGNTIYF. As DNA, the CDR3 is TGTGCCAGCAGTGAAAGTAGGGGGCTATTATCCGGAAACACCATATATTTT.

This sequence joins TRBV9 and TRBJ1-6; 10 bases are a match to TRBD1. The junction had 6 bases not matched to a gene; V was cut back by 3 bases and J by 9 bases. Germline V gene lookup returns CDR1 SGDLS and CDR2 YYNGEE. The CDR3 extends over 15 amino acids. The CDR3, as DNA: TGTGCCAGCAGCGAAACGGGACAGGGGTTTTCACCCCTCCACTTT. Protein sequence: CASSETGQGFSPLHF.

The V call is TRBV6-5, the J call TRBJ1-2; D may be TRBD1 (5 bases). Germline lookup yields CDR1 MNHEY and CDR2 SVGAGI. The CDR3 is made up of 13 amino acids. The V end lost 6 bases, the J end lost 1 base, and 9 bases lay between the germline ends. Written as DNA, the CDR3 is TGTGCCAGCAGGGCCGACAGTAACTATGGCTACACCTTC. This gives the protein CASRADSNYGYTF.

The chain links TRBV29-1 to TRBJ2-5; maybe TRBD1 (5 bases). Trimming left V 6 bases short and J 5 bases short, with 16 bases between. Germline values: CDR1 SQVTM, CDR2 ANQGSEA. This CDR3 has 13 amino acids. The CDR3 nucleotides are TGCAGCGTCCGTCCCCAGGGTAGCGAGACCCAGTACTTC. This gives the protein CSVRPQGSETQYF.

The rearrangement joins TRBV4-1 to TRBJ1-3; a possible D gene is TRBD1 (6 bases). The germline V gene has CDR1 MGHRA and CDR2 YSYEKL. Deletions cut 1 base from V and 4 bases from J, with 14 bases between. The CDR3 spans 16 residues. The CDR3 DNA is TGCGCCAGCAGCCAAGGCAGGGGCGAGGGAGGAAACACCATATATTTT. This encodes CASSQGRGEGGNTIYF.

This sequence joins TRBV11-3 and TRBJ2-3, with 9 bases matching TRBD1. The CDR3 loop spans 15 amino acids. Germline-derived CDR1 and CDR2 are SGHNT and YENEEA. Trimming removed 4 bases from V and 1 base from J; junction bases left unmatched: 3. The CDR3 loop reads CASSWTGAGTDTQYF. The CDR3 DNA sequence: TGTGCCAGCAGCTGGACAGGGGCCGGCACAGATACGCAGTATTTT.

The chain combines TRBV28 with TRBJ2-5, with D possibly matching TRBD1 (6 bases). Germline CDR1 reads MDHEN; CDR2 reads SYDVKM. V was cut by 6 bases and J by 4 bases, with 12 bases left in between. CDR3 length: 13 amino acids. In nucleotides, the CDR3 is TGTGCCAGCAGAAACAGGGTTCCAGAGACCCAGTACTTC. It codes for CASRNRVPETQYF.

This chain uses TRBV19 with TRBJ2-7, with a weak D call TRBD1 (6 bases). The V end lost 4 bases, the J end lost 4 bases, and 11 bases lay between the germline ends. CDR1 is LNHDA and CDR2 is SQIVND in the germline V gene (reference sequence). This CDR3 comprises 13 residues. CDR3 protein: CASSKDSFYEQYF. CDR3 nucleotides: TGTGCCAGTAGTAAGGACAGTTTTTACGAGCAGTACTTC.

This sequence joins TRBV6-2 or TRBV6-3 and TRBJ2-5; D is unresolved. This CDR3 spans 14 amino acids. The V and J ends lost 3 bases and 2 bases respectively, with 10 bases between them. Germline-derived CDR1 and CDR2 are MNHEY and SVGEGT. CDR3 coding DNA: TGTGCCAGCAGTTATCCCTATCAACAAGAGACCCAGTACTTC. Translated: CASSYPYQQETQYF.

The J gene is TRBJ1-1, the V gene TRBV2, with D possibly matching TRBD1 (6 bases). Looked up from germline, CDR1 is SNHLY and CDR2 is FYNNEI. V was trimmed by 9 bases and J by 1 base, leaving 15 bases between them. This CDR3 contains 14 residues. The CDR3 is CASLLQGTNTEAFF. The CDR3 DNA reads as TGTGCCAGTCTATTACAGGGAACGAACACTGAAGCTTTCTTT.

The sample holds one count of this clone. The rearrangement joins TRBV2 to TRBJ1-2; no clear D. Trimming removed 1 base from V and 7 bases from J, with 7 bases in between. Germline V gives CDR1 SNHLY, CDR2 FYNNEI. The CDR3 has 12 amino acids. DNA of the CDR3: TGTGCCAGCAGTGAAGGGGCGCGTGGCTACACCTTC. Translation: CASSEGARGYTF.

The CDR3 spells CASSYGGGGGTDTQYF. The DNA for the CDR3 is TGTGCCAGCAGTTATGGAGGCGGGGGTGGCACAGATACGCAGTATTTT. V and J are TRBV6-5 and TRBJ2-3; 7 bases are shared with TRBD2. The germline V gene encodes CDR1 MNHEY and CDR2 SVGAGI. The CDR3 length is 16 residues. The J segment lost 1 base and the V segment lost 3 bases, leaving 7 bases of the junction unmatched.

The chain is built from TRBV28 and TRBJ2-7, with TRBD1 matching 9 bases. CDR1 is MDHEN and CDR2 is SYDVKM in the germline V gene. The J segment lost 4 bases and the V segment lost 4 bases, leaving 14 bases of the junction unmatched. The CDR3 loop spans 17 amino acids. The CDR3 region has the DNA TGTGCCAGCAGTTCGTCACCGGGACAGGGCAACCTTTACGAGCAGTACGTC. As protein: CASSSSPGQGNLYEQYV.

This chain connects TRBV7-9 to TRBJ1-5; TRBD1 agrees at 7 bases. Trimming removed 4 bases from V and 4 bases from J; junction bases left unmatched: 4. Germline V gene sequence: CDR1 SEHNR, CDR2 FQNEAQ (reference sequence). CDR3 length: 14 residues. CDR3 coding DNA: TGTGCCAGCAGCTCGGGACAGCCTAATCAGCCCCAGCATTTT. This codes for CASSSGQPNQPQHF.

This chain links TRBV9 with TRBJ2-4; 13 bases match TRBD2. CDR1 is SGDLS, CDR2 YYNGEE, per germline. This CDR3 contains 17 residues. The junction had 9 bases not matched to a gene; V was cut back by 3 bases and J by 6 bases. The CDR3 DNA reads TGTGCCAGCAGCGCCGGACTAGCGGGGGCCCTGGGAAACATTCAGTACTTC. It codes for CASSAGLAGALGNIQYF.

CDR3 DNA: TGCAGCGTTGGAGAGGGACAGGGATGGAATGGCTACACCTTC. Translating gives CSVGEGQGWNGYTF. The gene calls are TRBV29-1 and TRBJ1-2; 9 positions match TRBD1. The V gene's germline CDR1 is SQVTM and CDR2 ANQGSEA. The CDR3 loop spans 14 amino acids. After removal of 4 bases from V and 6 bases from J, the junction contained 9 bases not matched to a gene. Variable domain in full (rest from reference TRBV29-1 and TRBJ1-2): SAVISQKPSRDICQRGTSLTIQCQVDSQVTMMFWYRQQPGQSLTLIATANQGSEATYESGFVIDKFPISRPNLTFSTLTVSNMSPEDSSIYLCSVGEGQGWNGYTFGSGTRLTVV.

CDR3 loop: CASSLGRGSGNTIYF. The CDR3 nucleotides are TGCGCCAGCAGCTTGGGGCGGGGGTCTGGAAACACCATATATTTT. The V and J genes are TRBV5-1 and TRBJ1-3; TRBD1 might be the D (5 bases). This CDR3 is built from 15 residues. Germline CDR1 is SGHRS and CDR2 is YFSETQ. V lost 0 bases and J lost 1, with 8 bases in between.

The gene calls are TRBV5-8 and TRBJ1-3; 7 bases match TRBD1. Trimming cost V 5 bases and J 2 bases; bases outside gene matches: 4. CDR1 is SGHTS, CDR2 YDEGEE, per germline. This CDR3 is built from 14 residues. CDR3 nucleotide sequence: TGTGCCAGCAGGCGAACAGGGGCTGGAAACACCATATATTTT. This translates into CASRRTGAGNTIYF.

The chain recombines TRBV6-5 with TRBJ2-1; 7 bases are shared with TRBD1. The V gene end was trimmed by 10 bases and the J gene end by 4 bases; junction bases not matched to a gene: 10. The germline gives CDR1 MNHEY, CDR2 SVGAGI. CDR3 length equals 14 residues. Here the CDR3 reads CATGTVDGYNEQFF. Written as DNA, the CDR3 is TGTGCCACTGGGACAGTTGACGGTTACAATGAGCAGTTCTTC.

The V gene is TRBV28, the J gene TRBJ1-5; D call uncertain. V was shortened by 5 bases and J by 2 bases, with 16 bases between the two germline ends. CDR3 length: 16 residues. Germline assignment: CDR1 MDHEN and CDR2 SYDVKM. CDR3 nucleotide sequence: TGTGCCAGCAGTACAAACCTAGAGTTACGCAATCAGCCCCAGCATTTT. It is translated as CASSTNLELRNQPQHF.

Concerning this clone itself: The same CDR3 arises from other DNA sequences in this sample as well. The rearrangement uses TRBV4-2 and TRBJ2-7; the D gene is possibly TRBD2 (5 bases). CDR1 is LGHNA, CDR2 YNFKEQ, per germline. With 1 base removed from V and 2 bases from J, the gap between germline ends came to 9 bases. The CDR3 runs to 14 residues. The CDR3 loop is CASSQGRGPYEQYF. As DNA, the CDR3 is TGTGCCAGCAGCCAAGGAAGAGGGCCCTACGAGCAGTACTTC.